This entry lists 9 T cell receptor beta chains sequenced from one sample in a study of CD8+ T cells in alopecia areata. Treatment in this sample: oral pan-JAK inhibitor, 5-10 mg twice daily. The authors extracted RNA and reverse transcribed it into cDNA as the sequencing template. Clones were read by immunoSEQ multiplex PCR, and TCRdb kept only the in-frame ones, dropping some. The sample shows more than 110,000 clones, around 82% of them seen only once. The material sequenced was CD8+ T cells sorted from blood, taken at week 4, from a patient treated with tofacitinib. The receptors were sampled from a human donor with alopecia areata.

Here the CDR3 reads CASSLFLGSNYEQYF. The CDR3 DNA reads TGTGCCAGCAGTTTATTCCTGGGGTCCAACTACGAGCAGTACTTC. V usage is TRBV27 and J usage is TRBJ2-7, with D unresolved. This CDR3 spans 15 amino acids. Per germline, CDR1 MNHEY and CDR2 SMNVEV (reference sequence). Trimming pared 1 base from V and 3 bases from J, leaving 13 bases between.

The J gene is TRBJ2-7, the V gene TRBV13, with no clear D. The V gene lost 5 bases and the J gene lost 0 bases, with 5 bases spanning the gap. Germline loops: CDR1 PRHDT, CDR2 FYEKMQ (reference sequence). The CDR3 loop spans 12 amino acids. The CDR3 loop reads CASSTSSYEQYF. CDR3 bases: TGTGCCAGCAGCACGAGCTCCTACGAGCAGTACTTC. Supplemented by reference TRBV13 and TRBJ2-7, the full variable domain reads AAGVIQSPRHLIKEKRETATLKCYPIPRHDTVYWYQQGPGQDPQFLISFYEKMQSDKGSIPDRFSAQQFSDYHSELNMSSLELGDSALYFCASSTSSYEQYFGPGTRLTVT.

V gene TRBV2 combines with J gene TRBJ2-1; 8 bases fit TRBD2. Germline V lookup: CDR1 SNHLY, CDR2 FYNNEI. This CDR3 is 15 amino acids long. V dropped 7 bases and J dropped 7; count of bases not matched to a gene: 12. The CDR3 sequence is CASILRVLAVNEQFF. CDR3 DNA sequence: TGTGCCAGCATCCTAAGGGTACTAGCGGTGAATGAGCAGTTCTTC.

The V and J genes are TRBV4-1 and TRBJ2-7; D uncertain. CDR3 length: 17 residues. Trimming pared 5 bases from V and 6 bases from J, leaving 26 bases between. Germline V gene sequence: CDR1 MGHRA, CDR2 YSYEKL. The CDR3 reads CASSDPGPGWPSGEQYF. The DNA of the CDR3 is TGCGCCAGCAGCGACCCCGGTCCTGGTTGGCCGTCGGGCGAGCAGTACTTC.

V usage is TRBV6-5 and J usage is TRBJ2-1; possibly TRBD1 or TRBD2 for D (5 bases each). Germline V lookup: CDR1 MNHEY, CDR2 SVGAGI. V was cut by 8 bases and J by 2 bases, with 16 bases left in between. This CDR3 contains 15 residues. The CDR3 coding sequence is TGTGCCAGCCTTGGTGTCAGGGACCCCTACAATGAGCAGTTCTTC. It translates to CASLGVRDPYNEQFF.

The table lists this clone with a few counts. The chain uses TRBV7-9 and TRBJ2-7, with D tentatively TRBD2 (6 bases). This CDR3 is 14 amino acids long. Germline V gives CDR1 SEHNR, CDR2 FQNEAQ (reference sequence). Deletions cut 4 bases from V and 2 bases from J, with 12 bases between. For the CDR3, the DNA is TGTGCCAGCAGCTGGGGACTCCGTCCCTACGAGCAGTACTTC. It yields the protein CASSWGLRPYEQYF.

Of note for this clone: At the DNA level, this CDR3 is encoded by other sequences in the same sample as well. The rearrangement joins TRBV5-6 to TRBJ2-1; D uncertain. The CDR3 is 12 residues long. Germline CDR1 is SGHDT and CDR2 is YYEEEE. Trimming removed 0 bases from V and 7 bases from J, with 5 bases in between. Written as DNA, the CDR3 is TGTGCCAGCAGCTTGGGGGGAAATGAGCAGTTCTTC. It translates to CASSLGGNEQFF.

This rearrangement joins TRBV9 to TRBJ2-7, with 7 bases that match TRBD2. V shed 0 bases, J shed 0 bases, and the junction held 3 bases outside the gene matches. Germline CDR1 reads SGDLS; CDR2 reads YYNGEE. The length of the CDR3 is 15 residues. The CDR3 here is CASSVGGGVSYEQYF. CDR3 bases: TGTGCCAGCAGCGTAGGTGGGGGGGTCTCCTACGAGCAGTACTTC.

The CDR3 loop reads CASSLAGTGRSTDTQYF. CDR3 in DNA: TGCGCCAGCAGCTTGGCCGGAACAGGGCGCAGCACAGATACGCAGTATTTT. V gene TRBV5-1 combines with J gene TRBJ2-3; TRBD1 might be the D (6 bases). In germline, CDR1 is SGHRS, CDR2 YFSETQ. V gave up 0 bases and J gave up 0 bases, with 14 bases separating them. This CDR3 region has 17 residues.